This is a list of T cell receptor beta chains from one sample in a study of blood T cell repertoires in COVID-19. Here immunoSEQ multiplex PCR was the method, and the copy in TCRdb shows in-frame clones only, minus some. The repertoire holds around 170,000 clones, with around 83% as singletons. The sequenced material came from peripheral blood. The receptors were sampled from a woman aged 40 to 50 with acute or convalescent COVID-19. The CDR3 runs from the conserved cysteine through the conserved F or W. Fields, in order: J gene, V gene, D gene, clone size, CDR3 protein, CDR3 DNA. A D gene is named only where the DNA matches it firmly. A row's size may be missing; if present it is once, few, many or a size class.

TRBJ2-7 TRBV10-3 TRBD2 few CAISEVAGSYEQYF TGTGCCATCAGTGAGGTAGCGGGGTCCTACGAGCAGTACTTC
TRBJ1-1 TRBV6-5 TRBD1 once CATLRTGGMNTEAFF TGTGCCACGTTGAGGACAGGGGGGATGAACACTGAAGCTTTCTTT
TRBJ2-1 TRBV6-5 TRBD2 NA CASRFLAGGYNEQFF TGTGCCAGCCGATTTCTAGCGGGGGGGTACAATGAGCAGTTCTTC
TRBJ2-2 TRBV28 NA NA CASSFRGSNTGELFF TGTGCCAGCAGTTTTCGCGGATCGAACACCGGGGAGCTGTTTTTT
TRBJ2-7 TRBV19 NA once CASSIRAGFYEQYF TGTGCCAGTAGTATTCGGGCGGGTTTCTACGAGCAGTACTTC
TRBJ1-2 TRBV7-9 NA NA CASSFEGGGYTF TGTGCCAGCAGCTTTGAAGGAGGGGGCTACACCTTC
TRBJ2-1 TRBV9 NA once CASSVGFVGVQGKFF TGTGCCAGCAGCGTAGGATTCGTTGGGGTGCAGGGAAAGTTCTTC
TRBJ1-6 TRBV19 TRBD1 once CASSSRDRGEGSPLHF TGTGCCAGTAGCTCTCGGGACAGGGGAGAGGGGTCACCCCTCCACTTT
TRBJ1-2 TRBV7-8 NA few CASSPRDSAGYTF TGTGCCAGCAGCCCAAGGGACTCTGCTGGCTACACCTTC
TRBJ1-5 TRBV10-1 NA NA CASSEWALVTHQPQHF TGCGCCAGCAGTGAGTGGGCCCTGGTTACACATCAGCCCCAGCATTTT
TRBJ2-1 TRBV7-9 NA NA CASSLLGGDGDEQFF TGTGCCAGCAGCCTCCTAGGGGGGGATGGGGATGAGCAGTTCTTC
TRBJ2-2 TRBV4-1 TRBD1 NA CASSPSGLEAGGLTGELFF TGCGCCAGCAGCCCCTCCGGCCTCGAGGCAGGGGGCTTAACCGGGGAGCTGTTTTTT
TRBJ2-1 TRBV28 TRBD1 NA CASTPTGTGVHNEQFF TGTGCCAGCACCCCCACGGGGACAGGGGTACACAATGAGCAGTTCTTC
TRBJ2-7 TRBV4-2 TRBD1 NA CASSQPGTGAYEQYF TGTGCCAGCAGCCAACCGGGGACAGGGGCATACGAGCAGTACTTC
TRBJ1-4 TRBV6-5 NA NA CASTDSSTNEKLFF TGTGCCAGCACCGACAGCTCAACTAATGAAAAACTGTTTTTT
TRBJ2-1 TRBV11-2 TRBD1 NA CAGGQAFYNEQFF TGTGCCGGAGGACAGGCCTTCTACAATGAGCAGTTCTTC
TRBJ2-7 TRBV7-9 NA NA CASSFGSSYEQYF TGTGCCAGCAGCTTCGGTAGCTCCTACGAGCAGTACTTC
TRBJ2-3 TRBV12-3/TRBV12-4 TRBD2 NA CASCTGGAGTQYF TGTGCCAGCTGCACCGGGGGGGCAGGTACGCAGTATTTT
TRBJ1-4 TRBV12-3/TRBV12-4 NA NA CASTDTVTKLFF TGTGCCAGCACCGACACCGTAACGAAACTGTTTTTT
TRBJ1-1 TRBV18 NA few CASSETDSSRVGAFF TGTGCCAGCTCCGAGACGGACAGTTCACGGGTGGGAGCTTTCTTT
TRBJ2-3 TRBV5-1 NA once CASSSRDIAFTDTQYF TGCGCCAGCAGCTCCCGGGACATAGCATTCACAGATACGCAGTATTTT
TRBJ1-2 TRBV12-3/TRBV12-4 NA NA CASSFEGNYGYTF TGTGCCAGCAGTTTTGAGGGTAACTATGGCTACACCTTC
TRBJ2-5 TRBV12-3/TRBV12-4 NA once CASSLSGEETQYF TGTGCCAGCAGTCTATCAGGGGAAGAGACCCAGTACTTC
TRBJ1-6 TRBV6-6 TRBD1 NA CASSSDRESPLHF TGTGCCAGCAGTTCGGACAGGGAGTCACCCCTCCACTTT